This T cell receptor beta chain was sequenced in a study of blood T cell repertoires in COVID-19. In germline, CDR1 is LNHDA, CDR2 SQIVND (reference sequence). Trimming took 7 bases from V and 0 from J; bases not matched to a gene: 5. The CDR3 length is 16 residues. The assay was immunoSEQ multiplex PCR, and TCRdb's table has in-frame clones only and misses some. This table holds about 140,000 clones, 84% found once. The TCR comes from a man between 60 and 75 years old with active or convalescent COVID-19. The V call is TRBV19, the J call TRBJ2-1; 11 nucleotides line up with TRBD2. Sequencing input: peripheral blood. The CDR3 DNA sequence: TGTGCCAGTACAGGACTAGCGGGTATCTCCTACAATGAGCAGTTCTTC. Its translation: CASTGLAGISYNEQFF.